One sample yielded the 28 T cell receptor beta chains listed below, sequenced in a study of Ad26.COV2.S vaccination and SARS-CoV-2 variants. Using immunoSEQ multiplex PCR, the repertoire was profiled, and TCRdb retains in-frame clones only, with some absent. The profile shows about half a million clones, roughly nine tenths of them singletons. Treatment of the sample: roughly 18 received Ad26.COV2.S at low or high dose, single or two shots; 5 received placebo; per-sample allocation not given. Sampling happened 63 days after the first vaccine or placebo injection. The sample was peripheral blood, taken in a trial of Ad26.COV2.S vaccine versus placebo. These receptor sequences come from a person between 18 and 65 years old who received the Ad26.COV2.S COVID-19 vaccine or a placebo.

This chain joins TRBV12-3 or TRBV12-4 and TRBJ1-1; D gene unclear. CDR3 size: 11 residues. Trimming left V 6 bases short and J 6 bases short, with 8 bases between. The CDR3 protein is CASSSGAEAFF. DNA for the CDR3: TGTGCCAGCAGCTCGGGTGCTGAAGCTTTCTTT.

V is TRBV9 and J is TRBJ2-1; D might be TRBD2 (7 bases). The ends were cut back, 4 bases at V and 4 bases at J, with 18 bases in the middle. This CDR3 has 16 amino acids. The germline V gene has CDR1 SGDLS and CDR2 YYNGEE. CDR3: CASSPRGGGAYNEQFF. The CDR3 nucleotides are TGTGCCAGCAGCCCCAGGGGAGGGGGAGCATACAATGAGCAGTTCTTC.

The chain joins TRBV30 to TRBJ1-2, with D possibly TRBD1 on 6 matching bases. Trimming took 2 bases from V and 4 from J, leaving 11 bases between them. Germline V gene sequence: CDR1 GTSNPN, CDR2 SVGIG (reference sequence). The CDR3 is 13 amino acids. The CDR3 spells CAWSSQGTYGYTF. CDR3 coding DNA: TGTGCCTGGAGTTCACAGGGTACCTATGGCTACACCTTC.

V is TRBV7-3 and J is TRBJ2-2, with TRBD2 matching 7 bases. With V trimmed by 5 bases and J by 7 bases, 7 bases remained unmatched. In germline, CDR1 is SGHTA, CDR2 FQGTGA. The length of the CDR3 is 14 residues. For the CDR3, the DNA is TGTGCCAGCAGCCCCGCGGGGGTTAGCGGGGAGCTGTTTTTT. It specifies CASSPAGVSGELFF. The full variable domain, rest sourced from reference TRBV7-3 and TRBJ2-2, is GAGVSQTPSNKVTEKGKYVELRCDPISGHTALYWYRQSLGQGPEFLIYFQGTGAADDSGLPNDRFFAVRPEGSVSTLKIQRTERGDSAVYLCASSPAGVSGELFFGEGSRLTVL.

This chain uses TRBV6-5 with TRBJ1-2; TRBD1 agrees at 8 bases. There are 15 residues in the CDR3. In germline, CDR1 is MNHEY, CDR2 SVGAGI. V gave up 0 bases and J gave up 2 bases; unmatched junction bases: 2. CDR3: CASSYSWTGNYGYTF. CDR3 sequence (DNA): TGTGCCAGCAGTTACTCTTGGACAGGGAACTATGGCTACACCTTC.

The chain recombines TRBV7-8 with TRBJ2-1; TRBD2 matches 10 bases. The CDR3 runs to 16 residues. Per germline, CDR1 SGHVS and CDR2 FQNEAQ. The J segment lost 4 bases and the V segment lost 2 bases, leaving 5 bases of the junction unmatched. The CDR3 bases are TGTGCCAGCAGCTTACTTGGAGCGGGGGGGTACAATGAGCAGTTCTTC. It encodes CASSLLGAGGYNEQFF. The full variable domain, rest sourced from reference TRBV7-8 and TRBJ2-1, is GAGVSQSPRYKVAKRGQDVALRCDPISGHVSLFWYQQALGQGPEFLTYFQNEAQLDKSGLPSDRFFAERPEGSVSTLKIQRTQQEDSAVYLCASSLLGAGGYNEQFFGPGTRLTVL.

This chain connects TRBV6-2 or TRBV6-3 to TRBJ1-2; D call uncertain. Trimming removed 2 bases at V and 7 bases at J, with 17 bases between. The CDR3 extends over 15 amino acids. Looked up from germline, CDR1 is MNHEY and CDR2 is SVGEGT. The CDR3: CASSYPHPGRRGYTF. Written as DNA, the CDR3 is TGTGCCAGCAGTTACCCCCACCCGGGCCGGCGTGGCTACACCTTC.

The chain recombines TRBV2 with TRBJ1-4; unclear D gene. The ends were cut back, 3 bases at V and 5 bases at J, with 7 bases in the middle. CDR1 is SNHLY and CDR2 is FYNNEI in the germline V gene. The CDR3 sequence is 13 residues long. The CDR3 DNA reads as TGTGCCAGCAGTGATTTCGTAAATGAAAAACTGTTTTTT. Its protein product is CASSDFVNEKLFF.

This clone showed up just a few times. The V gene is TRBV19, the J gene TRBJ1-4; D is ambiguous. Germline lookup yields CDR1 LNHDA and CDR2 SQIVND (reference sequence). V was shortened by 3 bases and J by 5 bases, with 4 bases between the two germline ends. The CDR3 extends over 12 amino acids. Here the CDR3 reads CASSISNEKLFF. The DNA for the CDR3 is TGTGCCAGTAGTATCTCGAATGAAAAACTGTTTTTT.

The chain combines TRBV18 with TRBJ2-1; D is ambiguous. Germline CDR1 and CDR2: KGHSH and LQKENI. Trimming stripped 6 bases from V and 5 bases from J, with 20 bases between. CDR3 length: 16 residues. The CDR3: CASSVQSPLLNNEQFF. The CDR3 DNA reads as TGTGCCAGCTCCGTTCAATCACCTTTACTCAACAATGAGCAGTTCTTC.

V is TRBV28 and J is TRBJ2-1; D might be TRBD1 (6 bases). V dropped 5 bases and J dropped 1 base, with 15 bases sitting between them. The germline gives CDR1 MDHEN, CDR2 SYDVKM. The CDR3 is 16 residues long. The CDR3 sequence is CASSLGGSRSYNEQFF. For the CDR3, the DNA is TGTGCCAGCAGTCTAGGGGGATCAAGGTCCTACAATGAGCAGTTCTTC.

The chain uses TRBV5-1 and TRBJ2-6, with 7 bases matching TRBD1. The V segment lost 4 bases and the J segment 4 bases; nucleotides outside the gene matches: 8. Germline V gene sequence: CDR1 SGHRS, CDR2 YFSETQ. The CDR3 totals 16 residues. The CDR3 nucleotides are TGCGCCAGCAGCGGTACAACAGGGGTCGGGGCCAACGTCCTGACTTTC. Its protein is CASSGTTGVGANVLTF.

V and J are TRBV7-9 and TRBJ1-4; no definite D call. The V and J ends lost 4 bases and 8 bases respectively, with 17 bases between them. Germline V lookup: CDR1 SEHNR, CDR2 FQNEAQ (reference sequence). There are 15 residues in the CDR3. DNA for the CDR3: TGTGCCAGCAGCTCCGCGGGAGGAAGTCGGGAAAAACTGTTTTTT. Translation: CASSSAGGSREKLFF. Using reference TRBV7-9 and TRBJ1-4 for the parts outside the CDR3, the full variable domain is DTGVSQNPRHKITKRGQNVTFRCDPISEHNRLYWYRQTLGQGPEFLTYFQNEAQLEKSRLLSDRFSAERPKGSFSTLEIQRTEQGDSAMYLCASSSAGGSREKLFFGSGTQLSVL.

The chain combines TRBV7-9 with TRBJ1-1; 8 bases align to TRBD1. This CDR3 is built from 15 residues. Germline V gene sequence: CDR1 SEHNR, CDR2 FQNEAQ (reference sequence). The V gene end was trimmed by 6 bases and the J gene end by 2 bases; junction bases not matched to a gene: 8. Here the CDR3 reads CASRGGQGKNTEAFF. In DNA, the CDR3 is TGTGCCAGCAGGGGCGGACAGGGAAAAAACACTGAAGCTTTCTTT.

This clone was seen only once. This chain connects TRBV10-3 to TRBJ2-1, with D maybe TRBD2 (6 bases). V was clipped by 6 bases and J by 10 bases, with 13 bases between them. Germline CDR1 ENHRY, CDR2 SYGVKD. The CDR3 contains 12 residues. The CDR3 loop reads CAISRGTREQFF. For the CDR3, the DNA is TGTGCCATCAGCCGCGGGACCCGAGAGCAGTTCTTC.

As regards this clone: Different DNA sequences within this sample yield the same CDR3. J is TRBJ1-4 and V is TRBV5-4, with 8 positions matching TRBD1. From germline, CDR1 is SGHNT and CDR2 YYREEE (reference sequence). Unmatched junction bases numbered 1, after V lost 4 bases and J lost 5 bases. This CDR3 contains 13 residues. The CDR3 loop is CASSRDRNEKLFF. The CDR3 nucleotides read TGTGCCAGCAGCCGGGACAGGAATGAAAAACTGTTTTTT.

CDR3 amino acids: CASSQVFPGQGLVDGYTF. In DNA form, the CDR3 reads TGTGCCAGCAGCCAAGTCTTTCCGGGACAGGGCCTCGTCGATGGCTACACCTTC. J is TRBJ1-2 and V is TRBV14, with 9 bases fitting TRBD1. CDR1 is SGHDN and CDR2 is FVKESK in the germline V gene. The V and J ends lost 1 base and 6 bases, in that order; junction bases with no gene match: 15. The CDR3 is 18 residues long.

The chain links TRBV19 to TRBJ2-7, with 7 bases matching TRBD1. Looked up from germline, CDR1 is LNHDA and CDR2 is SQIVND (reference sequence). There are 14 residues in the CDR3. V was pared by 9 bases and J by 1 base, with 9 bases of the junction left unmatched. The CDR3 reads CASSGTVYSYEQYF. CDR3 nucleotides: TGTGCCAGCTCCGGGACAGTTTATTCCTACGAGCAGTACTTC. Supplemented by reference TRBV19 and TRBJ2-7, the full variable domain reads DGGITQSPKYLFRKEGQNVTLSCEQNLNHDAMYWYRQDPGQGLRLIYYSQIVNDFQKGDIAEGYSVSREKKESFPLTVTSAQKNPTAFYLCASSGTVYSYEQYFGPGTRLTVT.

The rearrangement uses TRBV29-1 and TRBJ2-7; D call uncertain. CDR3 size: 12 residues. The germline CDR1 and CDR2 sequences are SQVTM and ANQGSEA. The V end was cut by 7 bases, the J end by 4 bases, with 14 bases between. The CDR3 region has the DNA TGCAGCGCCTCTGAAGGGTTTTACGAGCAGTACTTC. Translation: CSASEGFYEQYF.

The V gene is TRBV4-1, the J gene TRBJ2-3; 9 bases agree with TRBD1. The CDR3 runs to 17 residues. From germline, CDR1 is MGHRA and CDR2 YSYEKL. V was pared by 1 base and J by 6 bases, with 11 bases of the junction left unmatched. The CDR3: CASSQVEGTGSLDTQYF. CDR3 nucleotide sequence: TGCGCCAGCAGCCAAGTTGAGGGGACAGGGTCTCTGGATACGCAGTATTTT.

CDR3 in amino acids: CASTTSLAKNIQYF. The CDR3 region has the DNA TGTGCCAGCACCACGTCCCTAGCCAAAAACATTCAGTACTTC. This chain joins TRBV28 and TRBJ2-4, with D unclear. Trimming removed 7 bases at V and 0 bases at J, with 10 bases between. This CDR3 is 14 amino acids long. Germline V gene lookup returns CDR1 MDHEN and CDR2 SYDVKM.

V usage is TRBV3-1 (or the pseudogene TRBV3-2) and J usage is TRBJ1-4, with 8 bases that match TRBD1. The germline V gene encodes CDR1 LGHDT and CDR2 YNNKEL (reference sequence). This CDR3 is built from 17 residues. J lost 0 bases, V lost 4 bases, and 7 bases had no gene match. CDR3 in amino acids: CASSRGPQGATNEKLFF. DNA for the CDR3: TGTGCCAGCAGCCGTGGGCCACAGGGGGCAACTAATGAAAAACTGTTTTTT.

The chain is built from TRBV19 and TRBJ2-2; 11 nucleotides line up with TRBD1. The CDR3 has 18 amino acids. The germline V gene encodes CDR1 LNHDA and CDR2 SQIVND (reference sequence). With V trimmed by 1 base and J by 5 bases, 9 bases remained unmatched. The CDR3 here is CASSIGLGQGARTGELFF. The CDR3 bases are TGTGCCAGTAGTATAGGACTAGGACAGGGGGCGAGAACCGGGGAGCTGTTTTTT.

The sample holds one count of this clone. V gene TRBV27 combines with J gene TRBJ1-5; D not resolved. The CDR3 is 13 residues long. From germline, CDR1 is MNHEY and CDR2 SMNVEV (reference sequence). Trimming shortened V by 6 bases and J by 4 bases, and 10 bases separated the two germline ends. This CDR3 is CASSPTLNQPQHF. CDR3 DNA: TGTGCCAGCAGCCCGACCCTAAATCAGCCCCAGCATTTT.

This clone was picked up one time. This chain links TRBV4-1 with TRBJ2-7, with 10 positions matching TRBD1. CDR3 length equals 17 residues. Per the germline V gene, CDR1 is MGHRA and CDR2 is YSYEKL. Trimming removed 1 base from V and 4 bases from J; junction bases left unmatched: 10. The CDR3 is CASSQVRTGTGDYEQYF. The CDR3 DNA reads as TGCGCCAGCAGCCAAGTACGGACCGGGACAGGGGATTACGAGCAGTACTTC.

The rearrangement links TRBV15 to TRBJ2-5, with a tentative D call TRBD2 (5 bases). Germline V gene sequence: CDR1 LNHNV, CDR2 YYDKDF (reference sequence). The CDR3 loop spans 15 amino acids. Trimming stripped 0 bases from V and 5 bases from J, with 13 bases between. The CDR3 nucleotides are TGTGCCACCAGCAGAGACGGGGATTATGGGGAGACCCAGTACTTC. This sequence encodes CATSRDGDYGETQYF. Using reference TRBV15 and TRBJ2-5 for the parts outside the CDR3, the full variable domain is DAMVIQNPRYQVTQFGKPVTLSCSQTLNHNVMYWYQQKSSQAPKLLFHYYDKDFNNEADTPDNFQSRRPNTSFCFLDIRSPGLGDTAMYLCATSRDGDYGETQYFGPGTRLLVL.

The rearrangement joins TRBV18 to TRBJ2-5, with a weak D call TRBD2 (5 bases). The CDR3 sequence is 15 residues long. Between the trimmed V and J ends, which lost 3 bases and 3 bases, there was a span of 14 bases. CDR1 and CDR2 (germline): KGHSH, LQKENI. CDR3: CASSPRRVAEETQYF. CDR3 nucleotide sequence: TGTGCCAGCTCACCCAGGCGGGTGGCGGAAGAGACCCAGTACTTC.

The chain uses TRBV3-1 (or the pseudogene TRBV3-2) and TRBJ1-4; D remains ambiguous. The CDR3 contains 14 residues. The V gene lost 4 bases and the J gene lost 4 bases, with 10 bases spanning the gap. Germline values: CDR1 LGHDT, CDR2 YNNKEL (reference sequence). CDR3 bases: TGTGCCAGCAGCCCCTCACCCATTAATGAAAAACTGTTTTTT. This translates into CASSPSPINEKLFF.